This TCR beta chain derives from a study of blood T cell repertoires in COVID-19. The assay was immunoSEQ multiplex PCR, and TCRdb's table has in-frame clones only and misses some. In the table there are around 150,000 clones, approximately 90% of which are singletons. Germline CDR1 and CDR2: MDHEN and SYDVKM. The CDR3 runs 15 residues. V shed 8 bases and J 7 bases; nucleotides not matched to a gene: 10. V is TRBV28 and J is TRBJ2-1, with 11 bases matching TRBD2. The sample was peripheral blood. The clonotype comes from a man aged 25 to 45 with COVID-19, enrolled during active disease. CDR3: CASYVAGGPQNEQFF. The CDR3 DNA sequence: TGTGCCAGCTATGTAGCGGGAGGGCCACAAAATGAGCAGTTCTTC.